The TCR beta chain under discussion was sequenced for a study of human T cells and chemical hapten exposure. Study-level background: Diagnoses of alopecia areata, totalis or universalis occurred in mostly female patients.

Time point reported: patch test 2, 6 weeks after DPC sensitization. Regarding treatment: therapeutic diphenylcyclopropenone sensitization with weekly scalp DPC. Patches went on only after blood had been drawn each time. Trimming left V 7 bases short and J 1 base short, with 10 bases between. Germline CDR1 and CDR2: MNHNS and SASEGT. The CDR3 has 13 amino acids. The library labeled individual cDNA molecules by adding unique molecular identifiers to them. MiXCR was run by TCRdb on the RACE reads, yielding one entry per CDR3 protein. The sample includes tens of thousands of distinct CDR3 sequences, around 7% of them seen just once.

This specimen consisted of whole blood, obtained in connection with sensitization to the hapten diphenylcyclopropenone (DPC). The source is a woman aged 25 to 39 with alopecia areata. Some clones in this sample may be carry-over from other donors' samples. This chain joins TRBV6-1 and TRBJ1-1, with a possible D match to TRBD1 (6 bases). The CDR3 DNA reads as TGTGCCAGCAAACAGGGCCAGAACACTGAAGCTTTCTTT. Protein sequence: CASKQGQNTEAFF.